This T cell receptor (beta chain) was found in a study of a mutant IDH1 vaccine in newly diagnosed glioma. In the study overall: Vaccination followed radiotherapy alone by 4-6 weeks, or accompanied temozolomide cycles. Week 35 held visit V12, while week 47 held visit V13.

Documented time point: week 47, end of study. Every vaccine dose comprised 300 ug of mutant IDH1 20-mer peptide plus topical imiquimod. All eight of the vaccinations patients received fell in weeks 1, 3, 5, 7, 11, 15, 19 and 23. The protocol was immunoSEQ multiplex PCR, while the TCRdb copy is restricted to in-frame clones and leaves out a portion. The sample holds about 94,000 clones, roughly 89% seen once. As to this clone: No antigen is known for it.

V lost 4 bases and J lost 3; bases outside the gene matches: 3. CDR1 and CDR2 from the germline V gene are SGHDT and YYEEEE. The CDR3 consists of 14 residues. The source is a woman in her forties or fifties with glioma. The chain employs TRBV5-6 and TRBJ2-7; 11 positions match TRBD2. The specimen was PBMCs, collected from a glioma patient whose treatment included an IDH1 peptide vaccine. CDR3 nucleotides: TGTGCCAGCAGCCAGGGACTAGCGGTCTACGAGCAGTACTTC. It specifies CASSQGLAVYEQYF.